The clone carrying this TCR beta chain was recorded at least ten times. Trimming stripped 5 bases from V and 0 bases from J, with 14 bases between. The CDR3 contains 16 residues. The germline gives CDR1 DFQATT, CDR2 SNEGSKA (reference sequence). Genomic DNA served as template for TCR beta VDJ and CDR3 profiling. A single record per CDR3 protein comes from TCRdb applying MiXCR to the reads. The sample consists of 260,000 or so distinct CDR3 sequences, around 45% of them appearing once. This sample stems from a study of CD8+CD57+ T cells in acquired aplastic anemia. Study as a whole: Mean yield of DNA from sorted CD4+ and CD8+ cells was roughly 3.4 ug.

CD8+CD57+ cell expansion had been shown by flow cytometry in patients chosen for sequencing. This chain joins TRBV20-1 and TRBJ1-6; D is uncertain. The receptor's source is a human donor with aplastic anemia. Sequencing used sorted CD4+, CD8+, or CD8+CD57+ T cells (not recorded which) from PBMCs. The CDR3 sequence is CSAPQAISSYNSPLHF. The DNA for the CDR3 is TGCAGTGCTCCCCAGGCAATAAGCTCCTATAATTCACCCCTCCACTTT.